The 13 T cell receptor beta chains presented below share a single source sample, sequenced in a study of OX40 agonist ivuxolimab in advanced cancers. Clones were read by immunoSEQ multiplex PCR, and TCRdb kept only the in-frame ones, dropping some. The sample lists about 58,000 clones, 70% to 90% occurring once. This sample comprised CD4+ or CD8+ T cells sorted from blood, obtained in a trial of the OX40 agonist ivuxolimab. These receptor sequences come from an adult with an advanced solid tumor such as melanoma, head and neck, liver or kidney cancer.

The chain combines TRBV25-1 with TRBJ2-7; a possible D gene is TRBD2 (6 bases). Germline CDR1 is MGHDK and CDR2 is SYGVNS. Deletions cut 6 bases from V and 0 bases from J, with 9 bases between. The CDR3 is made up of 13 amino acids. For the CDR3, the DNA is TGTGCCAGCAGGCGTAGCGGCTCCTACGAGCAGTACTTC. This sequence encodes CASRRSGSYEQYF.

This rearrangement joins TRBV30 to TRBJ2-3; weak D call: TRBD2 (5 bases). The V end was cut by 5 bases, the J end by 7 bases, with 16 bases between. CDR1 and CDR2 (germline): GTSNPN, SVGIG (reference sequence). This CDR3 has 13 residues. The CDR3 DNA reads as TGTGCCTGGGGTTCCGGACTCCACAATACGCAGTATTTT. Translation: CAWGSGLHNTQYF.

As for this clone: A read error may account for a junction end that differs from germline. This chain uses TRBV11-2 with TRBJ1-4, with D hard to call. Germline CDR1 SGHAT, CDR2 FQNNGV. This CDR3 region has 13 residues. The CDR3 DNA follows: TGTGCCAGCGCCCAGGCAACCAATGAAAAACTGTTTTTT. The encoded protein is CASAQATNEKLFF.

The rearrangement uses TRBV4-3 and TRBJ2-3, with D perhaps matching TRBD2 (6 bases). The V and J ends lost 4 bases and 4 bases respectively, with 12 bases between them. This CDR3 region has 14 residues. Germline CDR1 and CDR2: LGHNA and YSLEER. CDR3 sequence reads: CASSLQRGSDTQYF. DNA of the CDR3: TGCGCCAGCAGCCTCCAACGGGGGTCAGATACGCAGTATTTT.

The CDR3 nucleotides read TGTGCCACCCTCAGTAATACCTACGAGCAGTACTTC. Amino acid sequence: CATLSNTYEQYF. The chain links TRBV28 to TRBJ2-7; the D is unclear. Trimming pared 10 bases from V and 2 bases from J, leaving 12 bases between. The CDR3 is 12 amino acids. CDR1 and CDR2 from the germline V gene are MDHEN and SYDVKM.

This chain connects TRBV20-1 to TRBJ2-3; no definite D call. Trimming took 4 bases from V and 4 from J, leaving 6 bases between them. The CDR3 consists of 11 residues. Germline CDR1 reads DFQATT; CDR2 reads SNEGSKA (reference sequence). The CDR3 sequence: CSATEPDTQYF. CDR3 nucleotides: TGCAGTGCTACCGAGCCAGATACGCAGTATTTT.

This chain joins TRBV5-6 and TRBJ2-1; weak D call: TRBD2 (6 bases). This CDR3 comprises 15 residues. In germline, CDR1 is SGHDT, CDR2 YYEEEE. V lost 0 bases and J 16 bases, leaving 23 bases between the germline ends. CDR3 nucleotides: TGTGCCAGCAGCTTGGGGGTTGAGGGACTTCACGCGGGTTTCTTC. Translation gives CASSLGVEGLHAGFF. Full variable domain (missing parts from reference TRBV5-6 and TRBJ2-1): DAGVTQSPTHLIKTRGQQVTLRCSPKSGHDTVSWYQQALGQGPQFIFQYYEEEERQRGNFPDRFSGHQFPNYSSELNVNALLLGDSALYLCASSLGVEGLHAGFFGPGTRLTVL.

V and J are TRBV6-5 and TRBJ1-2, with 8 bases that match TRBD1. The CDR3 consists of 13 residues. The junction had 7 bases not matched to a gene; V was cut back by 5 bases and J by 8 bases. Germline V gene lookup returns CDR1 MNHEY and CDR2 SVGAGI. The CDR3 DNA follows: TGTGCCAGCAGTAACCAGGGGGCGCGGGGCTACACCTTC. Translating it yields CASSNQGARGYTF.

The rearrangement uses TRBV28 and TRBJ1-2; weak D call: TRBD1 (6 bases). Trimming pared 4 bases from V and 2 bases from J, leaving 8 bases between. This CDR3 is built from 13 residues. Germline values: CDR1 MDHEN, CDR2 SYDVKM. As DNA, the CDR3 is TGTGCCAGCAGTTCAACAGGGAACTATGGCTACACCTTC. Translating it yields CASSSTGNYGYTF.

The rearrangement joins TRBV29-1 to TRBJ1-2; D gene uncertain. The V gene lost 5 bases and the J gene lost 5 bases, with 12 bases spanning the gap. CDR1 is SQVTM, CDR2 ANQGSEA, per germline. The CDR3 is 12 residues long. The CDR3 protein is CSVSAAEYGYTF. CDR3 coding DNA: TGCAGCGTTTCGGCAGCAGAGTATGGCTACACCTTC.

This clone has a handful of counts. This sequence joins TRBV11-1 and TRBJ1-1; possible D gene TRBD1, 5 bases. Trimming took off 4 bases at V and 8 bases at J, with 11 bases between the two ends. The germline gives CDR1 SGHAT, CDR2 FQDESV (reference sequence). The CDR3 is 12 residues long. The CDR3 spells CASSSYGTEAFF. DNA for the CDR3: TGTGCCAGCAGCTCATACGGGACGGAAGCTTTCTTT.

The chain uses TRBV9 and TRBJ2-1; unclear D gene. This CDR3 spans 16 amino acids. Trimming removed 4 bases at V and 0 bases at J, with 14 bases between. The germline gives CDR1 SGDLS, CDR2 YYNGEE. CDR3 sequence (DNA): TGTGCCAGCAGCCCAGACCGGCCAAGCTCCTACAATGAGCAGTTCTTC. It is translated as CASSPDRPSSYNEQFF.

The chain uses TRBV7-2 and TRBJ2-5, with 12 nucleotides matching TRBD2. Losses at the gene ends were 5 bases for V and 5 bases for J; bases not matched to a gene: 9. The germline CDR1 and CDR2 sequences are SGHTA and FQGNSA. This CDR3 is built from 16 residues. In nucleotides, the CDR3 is TGTGCCAGCAGCGCCTCTAGCGGGAGGGTTTGGGAGACCCAGTACTTC. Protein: CASSASSGRVWETQYF.